This is a list of T cell receptor beta chains from one sample in a study of CD8 T cell repertoires and HIV-1 epitope variants. Their antigen targets remain unknown. This table comes from immunoSEQ multiplex PCR, and its TCRdb copy is limited to in-frame clones, with some not included. The sample shows some 5,700 clones, 65% of them seen only once. The specimen sequenced was cultured CD8+ T cells derived from PBMCs. These receptor sequences come from a male donor with HIV. Each CDR3 is given with its conserved first and last residue. D genes are given only for firm matches. Expanded clones are given a class, and other clones once, few, many or no size at all.

d_gene | j_gene | abundance | v_gene | CDR3aa | CDR3nt
NA | TRBJ1-1 | few | TRBV7-2 | CASSPEPAFDTEAFF | TGTGCCAGCAGCCCAGAGCCGGCCTTCGACACTGAAGCTTTCTTT
NA | TRBJ2-7 | few | TRBV6-5 | CASSARDNGYEQYF | TGTGCCAGCAGTGCTCGGGACAACGGCTACGAGCAGTACTTC
NA | TRBJ2-1 | NA | TRBV7-8 | CASSFLGSYNEQFF | TGTGCCAGCAGCTTCCTGGGTTCCTACAATGAGCAGTTCTTC
NA | TRBJ2-6 | NA | TRBV7-9 | CASSSGRGADGANVLTF | TGTGCCAGCAGCTCAGGACGGGGGGCGGATGGGGCCAACGTCCTGACTTTC
NA | TRBJ2-7 | NA | TRBV4-3 | CASSQFAEYEQYF | TGCGCCAGCAGCCAATTTGCAGAGTACGAGCAGTACTTC
NA | TRBJ2-7 | NA | TRBV11-2 | CASSLSSGACEQYF | TGTGCCAGCAGCTTATCGAGCGGAGCCTGCGAGCAGTACTTC
NA | TRBJ1-1 | NA | TRBV11-2 | CASSFGTAEAFF | TGTGCCAGCAGCTTTGGGACCGCTGAAGCTTTCTTT
NA | TRBJ1-3 | once | TRBV4-2 | CASSSELGNTIYF | TGTGCCAGCAGCTCAGAGCTGGGAAACACCATATATTTT
NA | TRBJ2-7 | once | TRBV7-6 | CASSSDAYEQYF | TGTGCCAGCAGCTCGGACGCATACGAGCAGTACTTC
TRBD1 | TRBJ2-3 | NA | TRBV7-2 | CASSQGQGTDTQYF | TGTGCCAGCAGCCAAGGACAGGGCACAGATACGCAGTATTTT
TRBD1 | TRBJ1-5 | NA | TRBV6-6 | CASWGQTDISNQPQHF | TGTGCCAGCTGGGGACAGACTGACATTAGCAATCAGCCCCAGCATTTT
NA | TRBJ2-2 | NA | TRBV2 | CASSEAGWDGGELFF | TGTGCCAGCAGTGAAGCGGGGTGGGATGGAGGGGAGCTGTTTTTT
TRBD2 | TRBJ2-7 | NA | TRBV7-8 | CASSPARVAGGSEQYF | TGTGCCAGCAGCCCCGCTAGGGTTGCGGGGGGTAGTGAGCAGTACTTC
TRBD1 | TRBJ2-3 | NA | TRBV18 | CASSDRGRGTDTQYF | TGTGCCAGCTCAGACAGGGGGCGGGGCACAGATACGCAGTATTTT
NA | TRBJ1-1 | NA | TRBV25-1 | CASSEWTANTEAFF | TGTGCCAGCAGTGAATGGACGGCGAACACTGAAGCTTTCTTT
TRBD2 | TRBJ2-7 | NA | TRBV28 | CASRGTSGVSYEQYF | TGTGCCAGCAGAGGTACTAGCGGAGTGTCCTACGAGCAGTACTTC
NA | TRBJ2-7 | NA | TRBV6-1 | CASSVSSGTVSYEQYF | TGTGCCAGCAGTGTATCCTCCGGGACGGTGTCCTACGAGCAGTACTTC
NA | TRBJ2-7 | few | TRBV5-6 | CASSWSENMVYEQYF | TGTGCCAGCAGCTGGTCCGAAAATATGGTGTACGAGCAGTACTTC
NA | TRBJ1-5 | NA | TRBV28 | CASSIRTGNQPQHF | TGTGCCAGCAGTATCAGGACAGGCAATCAGCCCCAGCATTTT
NA | TRBJ1-1 | NA | TRBV19 | CASRIPGQPNTEAFF | TGTGCCAGTAGGATACCTGGACAGCCGAACACTGAAGCTTTCTTT
TRBD1 | TRBJ1-2 | NA | TRBV7-6 | CASSPGTGLNSYGYTF | TGTGCCAGCAGCCCGGGGACAGGGCTGAATTCTTATGGCTACACCTTC
NA | TRBJ1-1 | NA | TRBV5-1 | CASSSRGAGNLYTEAFF | TGCGCCAGCAGCTCTAGGGGGGCAGGTAATCTGTACACTGAAGCTTTCTTT
NA | TRBJ2-3 | once | TRBV2 | CASSGPAGADTDTQYF | TGTGCCAGCAGTGGCCCCGCCGGGGCAGACACAGATACGCAGTATTTT
NA | TRBJ2-7 | medium-sized | TRBV21-1 | CASSLPSSYEQYF | TGTGCCAGCAGCTTACCAAGCTCCTACGAGCAGTACTTC
NA | TRBJ2-7 | NA | TRBV5-1 | CASSGYSYEQYF | TGCGCCAGCAGCGGTTACTCCTACGAGCAGTACTTC